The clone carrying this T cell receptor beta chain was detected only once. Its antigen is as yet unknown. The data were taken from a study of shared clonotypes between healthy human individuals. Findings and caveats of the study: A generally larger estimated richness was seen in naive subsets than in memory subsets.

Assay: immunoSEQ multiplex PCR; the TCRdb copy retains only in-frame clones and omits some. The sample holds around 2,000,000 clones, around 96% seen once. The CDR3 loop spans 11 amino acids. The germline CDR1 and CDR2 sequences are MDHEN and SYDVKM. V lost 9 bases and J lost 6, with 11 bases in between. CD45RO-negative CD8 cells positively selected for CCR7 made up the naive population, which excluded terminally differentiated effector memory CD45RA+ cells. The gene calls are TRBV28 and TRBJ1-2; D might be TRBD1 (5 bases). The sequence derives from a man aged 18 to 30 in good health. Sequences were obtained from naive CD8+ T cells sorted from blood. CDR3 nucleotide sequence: TGTGCCAGTACGTGGGGGGATGGCTACACCTTC. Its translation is CASTWGDGYTF.